A selection of T cell receptor beta chains follows, all from one sample in a study of T cells expressing NK-cell markers. TCRdb reanalyzed the 5' RACE reads, giving one entry per CDR3 protein sequence and no DNA. Recorded here are 200,000 to 300,000 distinct CDR3 sequences; the top ten clones represent around 4%. The sample consisted of blood T cells: a sorted CD56 or NKG2C T cell subset, CD4+ or CD8+ T cells, or bulk PBMC T cells (not recorded which). The receptor set was obtained from a woman between 18 and 70 years old in good health. Both conserved end residues are part of each CDR3.

TRBV29-1,TRBJ2-3,CSATRADTQYF
TRBV19,TRBJ2-6,CASSKGQGLSLSGANVLTF
TRBV5-5,TRBJ1-4,CASRTGTVNEKLFF
TRBV18,TRBJ2-1,CASSPPKNRGDEQFF
TRBV12-3/TRBV12-4,TRBJ1-1,CASMRGLPNTEAFF
TRBV12-3/TRBV12-4,TRBJ1-3,CASSGGNTIYF
TRBV12-3/TRBV12-4,TRBJ2-5,CASSLRLEGETQYF
TRBV25-1,TRBJ1-1,CASSDPAGEGRYTEAFF
TRBV20-1,TRBJ2-5,CSARQLTGGVQETQYF
TRBV7-2,TRBJ1-1,CASSLRQGQVAFF
TRBV9,TRBJ2-3,CASSASDRGRTDTQYF
TRBV6-5,TRBJ1-5,CASRDSHTDQPQHF
TRBV5-1,TRBJ2-1,CASSLAADHNEQFF
TRBV19,TRBJ2-2,CASSRTSGGYGELFF
TRBV10-3,TRBJ2-1,CAISEWEQGNEQFF
TRBV3-1,TRBJ2-4,CASSPRPGQGNIQYF
TRBV12-3/TRBV12-4,TRBJ2-2,CASSPQRDTGELFF
TRBV7-8,TRBJ1-5,CASSSEGGYSNQPQHF
TRBV28,TRBJ2-1,CASGNTGGYNEQFF
TRBV5-1,TRBJ2-3,CASSLIGRLAGGAATDTQYF
TRBV27,TRBJ1-5,CASSFGQGRNQPQHF
TRBV7-2,TRBJ2-3,CASSPRGVADTQYF
TRBV20-1,TRBJ2-1,CSARLAGGVYEQFF
TRBV30,TRBJ1-6,CAWRLLGQRNSPLHF
TRBV4-1,TRBJ2-3,CASSQDHGLAPDTQYF
TRBV15,TRBJ1-1,CATSRGVNTEAFF
TRBV29-1,TRBJ2-3,CSVRGGAAQYF
TRBV20-1,TRBJ1-1,CSARVEASTNTEAFF
TRBV20-1,TRBJ2-1,CSAPGGGKNEQFF
TRBV6-5,TRBJ1-6,CASSYEAGFSPLHF
TRBV12-3/TRBV12-4,TRBJ1-1,CASSGGRRLNTEAFF
TRBV20-1,TRBJ2-1,CSARAAASANNEQFF
TRBV5-1,TRBJ2-3,CASSLAADTQYF
TRBV28,TRBJ2-2,CASRNPGTGTGELFF
TRBV5-1,TRBJ2-5,CASSGSKETQYF
TRBV12-3/TRBV12-4,TRBJ1-6,CASSPRTGANSPLHF
TRBV7-2,TRBJ2-2,CASSSSGTNTGELFF
TRBV5-6,TRBJ1-1,CASSLGDRSLTEAFF
TRBV9,TRBJ1-1,CASSIQGGEAFF
TRBV29-1,TRBJ2-2,CSVDRGNTGELFF